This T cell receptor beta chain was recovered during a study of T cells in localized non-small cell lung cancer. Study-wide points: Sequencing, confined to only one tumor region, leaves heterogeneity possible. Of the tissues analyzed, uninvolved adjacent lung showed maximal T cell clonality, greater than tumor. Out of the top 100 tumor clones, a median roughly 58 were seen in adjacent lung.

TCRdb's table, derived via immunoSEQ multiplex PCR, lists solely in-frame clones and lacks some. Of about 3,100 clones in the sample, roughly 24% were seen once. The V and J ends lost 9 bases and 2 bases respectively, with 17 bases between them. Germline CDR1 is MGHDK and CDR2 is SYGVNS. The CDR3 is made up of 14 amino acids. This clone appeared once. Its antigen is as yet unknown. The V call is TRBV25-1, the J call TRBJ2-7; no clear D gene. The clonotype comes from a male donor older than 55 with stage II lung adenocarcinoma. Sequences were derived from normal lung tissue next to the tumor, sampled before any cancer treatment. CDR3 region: CASASLGIAYEQYF. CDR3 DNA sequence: TGTGCCAGTGCCTCCCTCGGTATCGCCTACGAGCAGTACTTC.